This TCR beta chain derives from a study of OX40 agonist ivuxolimab in advanced cancers. Study-wide points: Clonal expansion from baseline to week 6 occurred in both CD4+ and CD8+ T cells. Clonal expansion in partial responders at 0.1-3.0 mg/kg ranked among the lowest.

Sequencing used immunoSEQ multiplex PCR; TCRdb keeps in-frame clones, though not all of them. The table has about 63,000 clones, 75% to 90% seen once. Autoimmune disease history or systemic immunosuppression disqualified patients. Remarks on this clone: What it recognizes is unknown.

Germline CDR1 reads SGHKS; CDR2 reads YYEKEE (reference sequence). V was pared by 4 bases and J by 7 bases, with 18 bases between. The CDR3 length is 15 residues. V gene TRBV5-5 combines with J gene TRBJ2-1, with D possibly matching TRBD2 (5 bases). The TCR originated in an adult with an advanced solid tumor such as melanoma, head and neck, liver or kidney cancer. This sample comprised CD4+ or CD8+ T cells sorted from blood, obtained in a trial of the OX40 agonist ivuxolimab. The CDR3 region is CASSTRTSRANEQFF. The CDR3 DNA is TGTGCCAGCAGCACACGGACTTCCCGGGCGAATGAGCAGTTCTTC.